Listed below are T cell receptor beta chains from one sample, sequenced in a study of long-term antiretroviral therapy in people with HIV. The method was immunoSEQ multiplex PCR; TCRdb's version includes in-frame clones alone and lacks a portion of them. In the table there are 10,000 to 13,000 clones, roughly 85% of which are singletons. The source was unsorted PBMCs, collected 1.2 years after starting antiretroviral therapy. The origin of the receptors is a man aged 35 to 55 with HIV. Each CDR3 is given with its conserved first and last residue. The order of the fields is D gene, V gene, J gene, clone size, CDR3 protein, CDR3 DNA. D genes are given only for firm matches. Part of the rows lack a size; the others show once, few, many or a class for expanded clones.

>TRBD1|TRBV27|TRBJ1-5|-
CASSPMDRGSNQPQHF
TGTGCCAGCAGTCCGATGGACAGGGGTAGCAATCAGCCCCAGCATTTT
>-|TRBV28|TRBJ1-5|-
CASSPSGFRQPQHF
TGTGCCAGCAGTCCCTCAGGCTTTAGGCAGCCCCAGCATTTT
>TRBD1|TRBV19|TRBJ1-5|few
CASHSSTGTNQPQHF
TGTGCCAGCCATTCCTCGACAGGGACTAATCAGCCCCAGCATTTT
>TRBD2|TRBV4-3|TRBJ2-3|-
CASSQAGTSGRTDTQYF
TGCGCCAGCAGCCAAGCCGGGACTAGCGGCCGCACAGATACGCAGTATTTT
>TRBD1|TRBV7-2|TRBJ2-7|-
CASSLAGGAYEQYF
TGTGCCAGCAGCTTAGCAGGGGGCGCGTACGAGCAGTACTTC
>-|TRBV7-9|TRBJ1-1|-
CASSLKPEAFF
TGTGCCAGCAGCTTAAAACCTGAAGCTTTCTTT
>-|TRBV5-1|TRBJ1-6|once
CASSFKGNDSPLHF
TGCGCCAGCAGCTTTAAGGGGAATGACTCACCCCTCCACTTT
>-|TRBV5-5|TRBJ1-5|-
CASGLGGDQPQHF
TGTGCCAGCGGTCTCGGGGGGGATCAGCCCCAGCATTTT
>-|TRBV9|TRBJ2-1|-
CASSVLWDSYNEQFF
TGTGCCAGCAGCGTACTCTGGGACTCCTACAATGAGCAGTTCTTC
>-|TRBV27|TRBJ2-7|-
CASSPTESYEQYF
TGTGCCAGCAGTCCGACAGAATCCTACGAGCAGTACTTC
>-|TRBV7-2|TRBJ1-2|few
CASSPAGRGYGYTF
TGTGCCAGCAGCCCGGCTGGGAGGGGCTATGGCTACACCTTC
>-|TRBV19|TRBJ2-5|-
CASSTNQETQYF
TGTGCCAGTAGTACCAACCAAGAGACCCAGTACTTC
>-|TRBV21-1|TRBJ1-2|-
CASSRDRATFGYTF
TGTGCCAGCAGCAGGGACAGGGCGACGTTCGGCTACACCTTC
>-|TRBV2|TRBJ1-4|-
CASRLGEKLFF
TGTGCCAGCAGGCTAGGTGAAAAACTGTTTTTT
>TRBD1|TRBV5-1|TRBJ2-7|-
CASSLENRGPYEQYF
TGCGCCAGCAGCTTGGAAAACAGGGGCCCCTACGAGCAGTACTTC
>-|TRBV7-2|TRBJ2-7|-
CASSLDGVAGRF
TGTGCCAGCAGCTTAGATGGAGTGGCAGGGAGATTC
>TRBD1|TRBV19|TRBJ2-1|-
CASSRSQGNEQFF
TGTGCCAGTAGTCGATCACAGGGGAATGAGCAGTTCTTC
>-|TRBV6-5|TRBJ2-7|-
CASSYRDAYEQYF
TGTGCCAGCAGTTATCGGGACGCCTACGAGCAGTACTTC
>TRBD1|TRBV29-1|TRBJ2-7|few
CSVTGVGEQYF
TGCAGCGTAACAGGGGTAGGGGAGCAGTACTTC
>TRBD1|TRBV28|TRBJ1-2|-
CASSPTGQGHGYTF
TGTGCCAGCAGTCCAACGGGACAGGGGCATGGCTACACCTTC
>-|TRBV19|TRBJ2-6|once
CASSPTGANVLTF
TGTGCCAGTAGCCCGACTGGGGCCAACGTCCTGACTTTC
>-|TRBV27|TRBJ1-6|-
CASSFETVNSPLHF
TGTGCCAGCAGTTTTGAGACAGTAAATTCACCCCTCCACTTT
>-|TRBV7-6|TRBJ2-7|-
CASSLGLPGQGDEQYF
TGTGCCAGCAGCTTAGGACTCCCGGGCCAGGGCGACGAGCAGTACTTC
>-|TRBV2|TRBJ2-3|-
CASSIPGHATDTQYF
TGTGCCAGCAGTATACCGGGACACGCCACAGATACGCAGTATTTT
>-|TRBV9|TRBJ1-4|-
CASSPRTDEKLFF
TGTGCCAGCAGCCCCCGGACGGATGAAAAACTGTTTTTT
>-|TRBV7-2|TRBJ1-5|-
CASSLVPGWNQPQHF
TGTGCCAGCAGCTTAGTTCCAGGGTGGAATCAGCCCCAGCATTTT
>-|TRBV10-1|TRBJ2-1|-
CASSRGLEQFF
TGCGCCAGCAGTCGAGGACTGGAGCAGTTCTTC
>-|TRBV6-1|TRBJ1-2|once
CASSEAPGAEYGYTF
TGTGCCAGCAGTGAAGCGCCAGGGGCAGAATATGGCTACACCTTC
>TRBD1|TRBV11-2|TRBJ2-5|-
CASSNRGLQETQYF
TGTGCCAGCAGCAACAGGGGTCTCCAAGAGACCCAGTACTTC
>-|TRBV7-3|TRBJ1-1|-
CASSPDSGTAFF
TGTGCCAGCAGCCCGGACAGCGGCACAGCTTTCTTT
>TRBD1|TRBV12-5|TRBJ1-2|-
CASGLALMGQPHYGYTF
TGTGCTAGTGGTTTGGCTCTGATGGGACAGCCCCACTATGGCTACACCTTC
>-|TRBV9|TRBJ1-2|few
CASSPAGDGYTF
TGTGCCAGCAGCCCAGCCGGGGATGGCTACACCTTC
>-|TRBV10-2|TRBJ1-5|-
CASKWQADQPQHF
TGCGCCAGCAAGTGGCAGGCGGATCAGCCCCAGCATTTT
>TRBD1|TRBV30|TRBJ1-1|-
CAWTRTGVNTEAFF
TGTGCCTGGACTAGGACAGGGGTGAACACTGAAGCTTTCTTT
>-|TRBV4-3|TRBJ1-4|-
CASSQDGATNEKLFF
TGCGCCAGCAGCCAAGACGGTGCAACTAATGAAAAACTGTTTTTT
>-|TRBV4-3|TRBJ1-6|-
CASSQERGIGSPLHF
TGCGCCAGCAGCCAAGAAAGGGGTATCGGTTCACCCCTCCACTTT
>TRBD1|TRBV5-1|TRBJ2-5|-
CASSLGTGFQETQYF
TGCGCCAGCAGCTTAGGGACAGGGTTCCAAGAGACCCAGTACTTC